The 29 T cell receptor beta chains listed next were all sequenced from one sample in a study of beta chain features in type 1 diabetes. The study reverse transcribed the entire isolated RNA, so it sequenced expressed TCRB transcripts. The table came from immunoSEQ multiplex PCR; TCRdb's copy has only in-frame clones and leaves some out. This table has fewer than 200,000 clones, approximately 8.1% appearing once. The sequencing input was central memory CD4+ T cells from blood. All receptors come from a man aged 18 to 35 in good health.

This clone appeared a few times. The chain's CDR3 is CATRKRGGADTQYF. The CDR3 region has the DNA TGCGCCACAAGAAAGCGGGGGGGCGCGGATACGCAGTATTTT. V usage is TRBV4-3 and J usage is TRBJ2-3; TRBD2 agrees at 10 bases. This CDR3 has 14 residues. J gave up 6 bases and V 10 bases, and 10 bases lay outside the gene matches. CDR1 LGHNA and CDR2 YSLEER come from the germline V gene.

V is TRBV9 and J is TRBJ2-3; 11 nucleotides line up with TRBD2. Per germline, CDR1 SGDLS and CDR2 YYNGEE. Trimming removed 0 bases from V and 4 bases from J; junction bases left unmatched: 7. This CDR3 spans 17 amino acids. The CDR3 DNA follows: TGTGCCAGCAGCGTAGCGGTTGTAGCGGGAGGGGCAGATACGCAGTATTTT. This codes for CASSVAVVAGGADTQYF.

This clone showed up just a few times. J is TRBJ1-5 and V is TRBV14; a weak D match, TRBD1 (5 bases). The CDR3 totals 14 residues. The ends were cut back, 3 bases at V and 6 bases at J, with 12 bases in the middle. Germline-derived CDR1 and CDR2 are SGHDN and FVKESK. This CDR3 is CASSQAGRSQPQHF. In DNA form, the CDR3 reads TGTGCCAGCAGCCAGGCGGGACGTAGTCAGCCCCAGCATTTT.

J is TRBJ2-7 and V is TRBV10-3; 7 bases align to TRBD1. The ends lost 6 bases at V and 3 bases at J; junction bases unmatched: 5. The CDR3 has 13 residues. Per germline, CDR1 ENHRY and CDR2 SYGVKD. CDR3 in amino acids: CAIRIQGNYEQYF. The CDR3, as DNA: TGTGCCATCAGGATACAGGGGAACTACGAGCAGTACTTC.

This clone was seen only a few times. The V gene is TRBV7-2, the J gene TRBJ2-3, with TRBD2 identical over 8 bases. After removal of 5 bases from V and 1 base from J, the junction contained 8 bases not matched to a gene. Looked up from germline, CDR1 is SGHTA and CDR2 is FQGNSA. The CDR3 contains 16 residues. CDR3 sequence (DNA): TGTGCCAGCAGCCCCCGGGAGGGAGGGGGCACAGATACGCAGTATTTT. It is translated as CASSPREGGGTDTQYF.

This clone was detected a few times. The J gene is TRBJ2-1, the V gene TRBV6-4; 15 bases align to TRBD2. V lost 3 bases to trimming and J lost 7 bases; unmatched junction nucleotides: 1. This CDR3 region has 15 residues. Per the germline V gene, CDR1 is MRHNA and CDR2 is SNTAGT. The CDR3 DNA reads as TGTGCCAGCAGTGAGGGGACTAGCGGGAGGAATGAGCAGTTCTTC. Protein: CASSEGTSGRNEQFF.

This rearrangement joins TRBV28 to TRBJ1-5; 11 bases are a match to TRBD1. The germline CDR1 and CDR2 sequences are MDHEN and SYDVKM. Trimming removed 5 bases from V and 2 bases from J; junction bases left unmatched: 5. This CDR3 has 16 residues. The CDR3 loop is CASSGTGGYRNQPQHF. The CDR3 bases are TGTGCCAGCAGTGGGACAGGGGGGTATCGCAATCAGCCCCAGCATTTT.

V and J are TRBV28 and TRBJ1-1; D is uncertain. The ends were cut back, 5 bases at V and 1 base at J, with 5 bases in the middle. Germline values: CDR1 MDHEN, CDR2 SYDVKM. The length of the CDR3 is 12 residues. For the CDR3, the DNA is TGTGCCAGCAGTAATCAGAACACTGAAGCTTTCTTT. This sequence encodes CASSNQNTEAFF.

The V and J genes are TRBV28 and TRBJ1-2; TRBD1 matches 7 bases. CDR1 is MDHEN, CDR2 SYDVKM, per germline. CDR3 length: 16 residues. J was trimmed by 0 bases and V by 6 bases; bases with no gene match: 10. In DNA, the CDR3 is TGTGCCAGCAGAAGCCGGACAGGACCAGCTAACTATGGCTACACCTTC. Protein sequence: CASRSRTGPANYGYTF.

The genes are TRBV7-3 and TRBJ2-7; TRBD2 agrees at 7 bases. This CDR3 has 15 residues. In germline, CDR1 is SGHTA, CDR2 FQGTGA. The V gene end was trimmed by 2 bases and the J gene end by 7 bases; junction bases not matched to a gene: 11. The CDR3 DNA is TGTGCCAGCAGCTTAGGGCTAGCGGAACCGGGGGAGCAGTACTTC. As protein: CASSLGLAEPGEQYF.

This chain joins TRBV28 and TRBJ2-7, with D perhaps matching TRBD1 (7 bases). With 1 base removed from V and 3 bases from J, the gap between germline ends came to 16 bases. The germline CDR1 and CDR2 sequences are MDHEN and SYDVKM. CDR3 size: 16 residues. For the CDR3, the DNA is TGTGCCAGCAGTTTATCCTGGCAGGGGGGAAGCTACGAGCAGTACTTC. As protein: CASSLSWQGGSYEQYF. Using reference TRBV28 and TRBJ2-7 for the parts outside the CDR3, the full variable domain is DVKVTQSSRYLVKRTGEKVFLECVQDMDHENMFWYRQDPGLGLRLIYFSYDVKMKEKGDIPEGYSVSREKKERFSLILESASTNQTSMYLCASSLSWQGGSYEQYFGPGTRLTVT.

This clone was seen only a few times. The chain joins TRBV7-2 to TRBJ2-3, with D possibly being TRBD1 (6 bases). Trimming shortened V by 5 bases and J by 1 base, and 16 bases separated the two germline ends. Germline V gives CDR1 SGHTA, CDR2 FQGNSA. The CDR3 is 16 amino acids. The CDR3 DNA sequence: TGTGCCAGCAGCCAGCCGGCAGGGGCCGGCACAGATACGCAGTATTTT. Its protein is CASSQPAGAGTDTQYF.

CDR3 protein: CASSPQAGRNTGELFF. CDR3 bases: TGTGCCAGCAGCCCTCAAGCGGGAAGAAACACCGGGGAGCTGTTTTTT. The gene calls are TRBV9 and TRBJ2-2, with 7 bases lining up with TRBD2. The CDR3 runs 16 residues. The V gene's germline CDR1 is SGDLS and CDR2 YYNGEE. V was clipped by 4 bases and J by 2 bases; unmatched bases: 8. Full variable domain (rest looked up from reference TRBV9 and TRBJ2-2): DSGVTQTPKHLITATGQRVTLRCSPRSGDLSVYWYQQSLDQGLQFLIQYYNGEERAKGNILERFSAQQFPDLHSELNLSSLELGDSALYFCASSPQAGRNTGELFFGEGSRLTVL.

J is TRBJ2-5 and V is TRBV29-1; TRBD1 aligns across 8 bases. The V gene's germline CDR1 is SQVTM and CDR2 ANQGSEA. The junction had 5 bases not matched to a gene; V was cut back by 3 bases and J by 5 bases. This CDR3 comprises 13 residues. The chain's CDR3 is CSVDRGLGETQYF. CDR3 DNA sequence: TGCAGCGTTGACAGGGGGCTAGGGGAGACCCAGTACTTC.

The chain has TRBV7-2 and TRBJ2-1, with TRBD2 identical over 9 bases. Losses at the gene ends were 3 bases for V and 2 bases for J; bases not matched to a gene: 2. This CDR3 comprises 15 residues. Germline V gene lookup returns CDR1 SGHTA and CDR2 FQGNSA. The DNA of the CDR3 is TGTGCCAGCAGCTTGCTAGCGGGGCCCTACAATGAGCAGTTCTTC. Amino acids: CASSLLAGPYNEQFF. The whole variable domain, remainder taken from reference TRBV7-2 and TRBJ2-1, is GAGVSQSPSNKVTEKGKDVELRCDPISGHTALYWYRQSLGQGLEFLIYFQGNSAPDKSGLPSDRFSAERTGGSVSTLTIQRTQQEDSAVYLCASSLLAGPYNEQFFGPGTRLTVL.

The V and J genes are TRBV30 and TRBJ1-6, with TRBD1 matching over 10 bases. The germline gives CDR1 GTSNPN, CDR2 SVGIG (reference sequence). This CDR3 contains 13 residues. The V segment lost 5 bases and the J segment 9 bases; nucleotides outside the gene matches: 4. The CDR3 loop reads CAWGTGAGSPLHF. DNA for the CDR3: TGTGCCTGGGGGACAGGGGCTGGTTCACCCCTCCACTTT.

The rearrangement uses TRBV4-3 and TRBJ2-2; TRBD1 agrees at 8 bases. Germline lookup yields CDR1 LGHNA and CDR2 YSLEER. V lost 5 bases and J lost 5; bases outside the gene matches: 10. The CDR3 is 16 amino acids. The CDR3 DNA reads TGCGCCAGCAGCTCGTCGGCGCAGGGGGCAACCGGGGAGCTGTTTTTT. This translates into CASSSSAQGATGELFF.

The sample holds a few counts of this clone. The chain employs TRBV18 and TRBJ2-1, with 9 bases matching TRBD1. The CDR3 is 16 residues long. Losses at the gene ends were 2 bases for V and 4 bases for J; bases not matched to a gene: 6. Germline V gene lookup returns CDR1 KGHSH and CDR2 LQKENI. The CDR3 region is CASSPFVDRGYNEQFF. As DNA, the CDR3 is TGTGCCAGCTCACCATTCGTAGACAGGGGGTACAATGAGCAGTTCTTC.

Only a few counts were recorded for this clone. The V and J genes are TRBV4-3 and TRBJ1-3; D gene ambiguous. The germline V gene encodes CDR1 LGHNA and CDR2 YSLEER. V lost 2 bases and J lost 0, with 11 bases in between. The CDR3 extends over 16 amino acids. The CDR3 DNA reads TGCGCCAGCAGCCAACTATTGACAAGCTCTGGAAACACCATATATTTT. It translates to CASSQLLTSSGNTIYF.

The chain uses TRBV27 and TRBJ2-5, with D possibly matching TRBD1 (5 bases). Looked up from germline, CDR1 is MNHEY and CDR2 is SMNVEV (reference sequence). The CDR3 spans 14 residues. V was pared by 8 bases and J by 5 bases, with 18 bases between. The CDR3 coding sequence is TGTGCCAGCCAACACAATCCAGGGCAGGAGACCCAGTACTTC. Encoded protein: CASQHNPGQETQYF.

The chain has TRBV7-2 and TRBJ2-3; possible D gene TRBD1, 5 bases. The CDR3 length is 17 residues. The germline V gene has CDR1 SGHTA and CDR2 FQGNSA. With 1 base removed from V and 1 base from J, the gap between germline ends came to 15 bases. The CDR3 protein is CASSLGPLREGTDTQYF. CDR3 DNA sequence: TGTGCCAGCAGCTTAGGACCACTCAGGGAAGGCACAGATACGCAGTATTTT. The variable domain in full, completed from reference TRBV7-2 and TRBJ2-3, reads GAGVSQSPSNKVTEKGKDVELRCDPISGHTALYWYRQSLGQGLEFLIYFQGNSAPDKSGLPSDRFSAERTGGSVSTLTIQRTQQEDSAVYLCASSLGPLREGTDTQYFGPGTRLTVL.

The rearrangement joins TRBV5-4 to TRBJ1-2; D perhaps matches TRBD1 (5 bases). V was trimmed by 3 bases and J by 7 bases, leaving 16 bases between them. The CDR3 has 14 residues. Germline V gene lookup returns CDR1 SGHNT and CDR2 YYREEE (reference sequence). The DNA for the CDR3 is TGTGCCAGCAGCTCCCGCTGGGGGGTTGCTGGCTACACCTTC. It yields the protein CASSSRWGVAGYTF.

This clone was picked up a small number of times. The chain carries TRBV29-1 and TRBJ2-7, with D possibly TRBD2 on 7 matching bases. The V end was cut by 6 bases, the J end by 9 bases, with 24 bases between. This CDR3 has 14 residues. Germline CDR1 and CDR2: SQVTM and ANQGSEA. The CDR3 protein is CSVVLRGGNYRQYF. In nucleotides, the CDR3 is TGCAGCGTCGTATTAAGGGGGGGCAACTACCGGCAGTACTTC.

This clone was detected only a few times. V and J are TRBV4-1 and TRBJ2-3; a possible D gene is TRBD2 (5 bases). CDR1 and CDR2 (germline): MGHRA, YSYEKL. This CDR3 comprises 16 residues. With 4 bases removed from V and 1 base from J, the gap between germline ends came to 15 bases. The CDR3 spells CASSPTGAGGTDTQYF. The CDR3 nucleotides read TGCGCCAGCAGCCCCACGGGCGCGGGTGGCACAGATACGCAGTATTTT.

The table lists this clone with a few counts. The rearrangement links TRBV2 to TRBJ2-5; 10 bases fit TRBD1. V dropped 6 bases and J dropped 7; count of bases not matched to a gene: 11. The CDR3 is 15 amino acids. Germline V gene data show CDR1 as SNHLY and CDR2 as FYNNEI. CDR3 in amino acids: CASRGDRGRGGTQYF. The CDR3 DNA follows: TGTGCCAGCAGGGGGGACAGGGGCCGGGGTGGGACCCAGTACTTC.

The chain links TRBV7-2 to TRBJ2-7; D gene unclear. V shed 1 base and J shed 4 bases, with 8 bases lying between them. Germline values: CDR1 SGHTA, CDR2 FQGNSA. The CDR3 has 13 amino acids. The DNA of the CDR3 is TGTGCCAGCAGCTTAGGAACTCTTTACGAGCAGTACTTC. This translates into CASSLGTLYEQYF.

Worth noting for this clone: The junction differs from germline at one of its ends, possibly a read error. The CDR3 DNA reads TGTGCCAGCAGCCGGAACGGGGGGGATCGAGATTTT. Its translation: CASSRNGGDRDF. The chain is built from TRBV6-6 and TRBJ1-5; maybe TRBD1 (5 bases). CDR1 is MNHNY and CDR2 is SVGAGI in the germline V gene (reference sequence). The CDR3 has 12 residues.

This chain's CDR3 is CASSYPSNGELFF. DNA for the CDR3: TGTGCCAGCAGCTACCCTAGTAACGGGGAGCTGTTTTTT. The rearrangement links TRBV7-8 to TRBJ2-2, with D hard to call. V shed 4 bases and J shed 7 bases, with 10 bases lying between them. This CDR3 region has 13 residues. Per the germline V gene, CDR1 is SGHVS and CDR2 is FQNEAQ.

V is TRBV5-6 and J is TRBJ1-4, with TRBD1 matching 10 bases. The CDR3 loop spans 15 amino acids. Germline CDR1 and CDR2: SGHDT and YYEEEE. Trimming took 1 base from V and 4 from J; bases not matched to a gene: 1. Here the CDR3 DNA reads TGTGCCAGCAGCTTGAGGACAGGGGGTAATGAAAAACTGTTTTTT. This gives the protein CASSLRTGGNEKLFF. Together with reference TRBV5-6 and TRBJ1-4, the CDR3 gives the full variable domain: DAGVTQSPTHLIKTRGQQVTLRCSPKSGHDTVSWYQQALGQGPQFIFQYYEEEERQRGNFPDRFSGHQFPNYSSELNVNALLLGDSALYLCASSLRTGGNEKLFFGSGTQLSVL.